This TCR beta chain was sequenced in a study of OX40 agonist ivuxolimab in advanced cancers. Here immunoSEQ multiplex PCR was the method, and the copy in TCRdb shows in-frame clones only, minus some. The sample carries 60,000 to 70,000 clones, 75% to 90% recorded once. V shed 4 bases and J 1 base; nucleotides not matched to a gene: 6. This CDR3 has 17 residues. The germline V gene has CDR1 LNHDA and CDR2 SQIVND (reference sequence). Sequencing used CD4+ or CD8+ T cells sorted from blood, obtained in a trial of the OX40 agonist ivuxolimab. This chain connects TRBV19 to TRBJ1-3; 11 bases map to TRBD1. The receptor was derived from an adult with an advanced solid tumor such as melanoma, head and neck, liver or kidney cancer. In DNA form, the CDR3 reads TGTGCCAGTAGTAAATGGGACAGGGGGACGTCTGGAAACACCATATATTTT. It specifies CASSKWDRGTSGNTIYF.